Reported below is one T cell receptor beta chain. The sample belongs to a study of patients and donors after allogeneic stem cell transplantation. TCRdb analysed the RT-PCR reads with MiXCR anew, one entry per CDR3 protein. The table includes about 28,000 distinct CDR3 sequences, under 7.5% detected once. Germline CDR1 and CDR2: SGDLS and YYNGEE. The CDR3 covers 13 residues. V was shortened by 3 bases and J by 5 bases, with 8 bases between the two germline ends. The chain links TRBV9 to TRBJ2-2; D is perhaps TRBD1 (5 bases). The sequence came from a human donor who was either an allogeneic HSCT recipient or a stem cell or donor lymphocyte infusion donor (not recorded which). It is not recorded whose cells these are; they may come from a transplant donor. The sequencing input was blood, either unsorted or a sorted T cell fraction (not recorded which). Here the CDR3 reads CASSEQATGELFF. The CDR3 DNA sequence: TGTGCCAGCAGCGAACAGGCTACCGGGGAGCTGTTTTTT.